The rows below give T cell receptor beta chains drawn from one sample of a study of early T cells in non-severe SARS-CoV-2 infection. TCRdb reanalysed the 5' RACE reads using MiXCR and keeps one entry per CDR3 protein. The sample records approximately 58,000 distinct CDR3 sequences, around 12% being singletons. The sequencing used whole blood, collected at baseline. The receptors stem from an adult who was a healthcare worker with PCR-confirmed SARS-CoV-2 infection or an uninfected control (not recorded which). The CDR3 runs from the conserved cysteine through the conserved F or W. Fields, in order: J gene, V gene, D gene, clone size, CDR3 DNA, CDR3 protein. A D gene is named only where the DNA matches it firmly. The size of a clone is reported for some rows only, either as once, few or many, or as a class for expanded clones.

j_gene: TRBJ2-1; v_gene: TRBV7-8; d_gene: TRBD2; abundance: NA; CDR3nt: TGTGCCAGCAGCTTAGTTCGTCCTAGCGGGACCTACAATGAGCAGTTCTTC; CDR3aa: CASSLVRPSGTYNEQFF
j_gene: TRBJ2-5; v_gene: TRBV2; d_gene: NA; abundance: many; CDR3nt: TGTGCCAGCAGTTCCGGCAGGGAAAGTGTTCTTGGTTCAGAGACCCAGTACTTC; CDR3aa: CASSSGRESVLGSETQYF
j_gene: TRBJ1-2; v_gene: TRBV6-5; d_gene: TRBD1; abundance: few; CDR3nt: TGTGCCAGCAGTGGACAGGAGAGGAGTTATGGCTACACCTTC; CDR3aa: CASSGQERSYGYTF
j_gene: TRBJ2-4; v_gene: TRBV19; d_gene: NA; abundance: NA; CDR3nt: TGTGCCAGTAGCAGACAAAACATTCAGTACTTC; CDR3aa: CASSRQNIQYF
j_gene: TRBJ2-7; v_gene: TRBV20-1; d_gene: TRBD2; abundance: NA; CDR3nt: TGCAGTGCTAGGGGACTAGCGGGAAACGAGCAGTACTTC; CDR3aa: CSARGLAGNEQYF
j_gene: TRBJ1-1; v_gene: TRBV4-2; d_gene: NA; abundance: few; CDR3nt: TGTGCCAGCAGCCACCCGACGACTTTACTCCGAAGGGGCACTGAAGCTTTCTTT; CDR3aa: CASSHPTTLLRRGTEAFF
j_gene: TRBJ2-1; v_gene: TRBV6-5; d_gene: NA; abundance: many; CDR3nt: TGTGCCAGCAGTTCGCCCGGTGGGAGGGGGAACAATGAGCAGTTCTTC; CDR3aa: CASSSPGGRGNNEQFF
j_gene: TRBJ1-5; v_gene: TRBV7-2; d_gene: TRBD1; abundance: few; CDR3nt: TGTGCCAGCAGCTTTGCACAGGGGGCCCAGCCCCAGCATTTT; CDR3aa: CASSFAQGAQPQHF
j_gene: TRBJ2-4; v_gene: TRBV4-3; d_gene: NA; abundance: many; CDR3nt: TGCGCCAGCAGCCAAGTTGTCAGAGAAAACATTCAGTACTTC; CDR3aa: CASSQVVRENIQYF
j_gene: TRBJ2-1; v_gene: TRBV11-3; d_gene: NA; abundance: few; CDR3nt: TGTGCCAGCAGCTTAGATTCAGGGGCCCTCTACAATGAGCAGTTCTTC; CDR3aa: CASSLDSGALYNEQFF
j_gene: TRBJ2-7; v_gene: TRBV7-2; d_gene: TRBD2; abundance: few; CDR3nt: TGTGCCAGCAGCTTAGCGGCTAGCGGGACCTACGAGCAGTACTTC; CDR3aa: CASSLAASGTYEQYF
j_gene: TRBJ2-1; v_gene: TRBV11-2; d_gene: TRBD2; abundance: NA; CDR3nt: TGTGCCAGCAGCTTAACTCCGGGACTAGCGGGTAATGAGCAGTTCTTC; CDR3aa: CASSLTPGLAGNEQFF
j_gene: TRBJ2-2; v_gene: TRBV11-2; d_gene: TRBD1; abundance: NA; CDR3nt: TGTGCCAGCAGCTTAGAGACCGGGACAGCGACCGGGGAGCTGTTTTTT; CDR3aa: CASSLETGTATGELFF
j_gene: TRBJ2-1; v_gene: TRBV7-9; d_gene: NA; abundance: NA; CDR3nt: TGTGCCAGCAGCTTAAGGTCACTGGCGGAAGGGTTCAATGAGCAGTTCTTC; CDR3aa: CASSLRSLAEGFNEQFF
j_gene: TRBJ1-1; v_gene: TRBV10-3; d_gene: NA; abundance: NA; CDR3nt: TGTGCCATCAGTGTGAACGGGCGGAACACTGAAGCTTTCTTT; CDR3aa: CAISVNGRNTEAFF
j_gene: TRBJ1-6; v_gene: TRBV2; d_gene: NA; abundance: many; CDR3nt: TGTGCCAGCAGTGTCAGGACATTAAATTCACCCCTCCACTTT; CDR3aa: CASSVRTLNSPLHF
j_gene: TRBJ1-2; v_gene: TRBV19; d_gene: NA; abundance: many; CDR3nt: TGTGCCACCGCGACCGATAGTATCGCATATGGCTACACCTTC; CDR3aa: CATATDSIAYGYTF
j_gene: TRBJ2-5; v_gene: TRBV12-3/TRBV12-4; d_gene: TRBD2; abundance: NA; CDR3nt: TGTGCCAGCAACCGGTTTAGCGGGGTACAAGAGACCCAGTACTTC; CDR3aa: CASNRFSGVQETQYF
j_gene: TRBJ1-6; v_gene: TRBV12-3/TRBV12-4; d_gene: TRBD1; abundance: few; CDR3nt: TGTGCCAGCAGCTCGACAGGGGCAAATTCACCCCTCCACTTT; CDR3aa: CASSSTGANSPLHF
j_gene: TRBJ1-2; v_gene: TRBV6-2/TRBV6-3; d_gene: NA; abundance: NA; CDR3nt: TGTGCCAGCAGTCAACGCATCATTAGGCAGGCCGGCTACACCTTC; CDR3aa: CASSQRIIRQAGYTF
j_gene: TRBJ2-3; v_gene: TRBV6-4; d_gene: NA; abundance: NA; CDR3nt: TGTGCCAGCAGTGACTCGACGGGGCTCGGCACAGATACGCAGTATTTT; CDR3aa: CASSDSTGLGTDTQYF
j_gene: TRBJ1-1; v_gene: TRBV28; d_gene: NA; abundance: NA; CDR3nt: TGTGCCAGCAACACACCCTCGGGCCCCCGTGAAGCTTTCTTT; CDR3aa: CASNTPSGPREAFF
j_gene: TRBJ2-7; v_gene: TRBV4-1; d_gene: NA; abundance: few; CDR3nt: TGCGCCAGCAGCCAAGATTATCGCGCCAACTCCTACGAGCAGTACTTC; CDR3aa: CASSQDYRANSYEQYF